One sample yielded the 8 T cell receptor beta chains listed below, sequenced in a study of HIV-infected patients and healthy controls (dated by TCRdb to about 2014). Follow-up blood was drawn from HIV-infected patients roughly three months, about 14 weeks, after the initiation of antiretroviral therapy. Whole blood was used without fractionating the cells, so the repertoire represented all peripheral T cells without sorting. The protocol used for the library was 5' RACE. This sample was sequenced with an Illumina MiSeq. Approximately 500 ng RNA was reverse transcribed with SuperScript III using primers against the alpha and beta constant regions. Separate alpha and beta chain libraries were generated by chain-specific third strand synthesis with multiplexing indices. In-frame beta chains were kept once TCRdb had trimmed the public reads at Q25 with fastp and called clones with MiXCR. Entries that share a CDR3 protein sequence are merged under the most common genes and DNA. The sample table holds fewer than 8,000 distinct CDR3 sequences, of which around 8.6% were seen once. 20% of the sample rests with the top ten.

The source material was blood, sampled during antiretroviral therapy. These receptors came from an adult with HIV infection.

The gene calls are TRBV29-1 and TRBJ2-5; tentatively, D is TRBD2 (5 bases). CDR1 is SQVTM and CDR2 is ANQGSEA in the germline V gene. V lost 6 bases to trimming and J lost 5 bases, with 10 bases between them. The CDR3 has 11 amino acids. The CDR3 DNA is TGCAGCGTCCCTAGGAGGGAGACCCAGTACTTC. Translating gives CSVPRRETQYF.

This clonotype has at least ten counts. The CDR3 region is CASSSPRGNTEAFF. CDR3 sequence (DNA): TGTGCCAGCAGCTCACCCAGGGGAAATACTGAAGCTTTCTTT. This chain links TRBV5-5 with TRBJ1-1; maybe TRBD1 (6 bases). The CDR3 extends over 14 amino acids. The germline gives CDR1 SGHKS, CDR2 YYEKEE (reference sequence). V was trimmed by 3 bases and J by 5 bases, leaving 14 bases between them.

This clonotype is medium-sized in the sample. V and J are TRBV28 and TRBJ1-5, with a weak D call TRBD1 (5 bases). CDR1 is MDHEN and CDR2 is SYDVKM in the germline V gene. V lost 8 bases and J lost 2, with 16 bases in between. The CDR3 is 15 amino acids. CDR3 bases: TGTGCCAGCGTTCAAATGGTAGGGGGCAATCAGCCCCAGCATTTT. It codes for CASVQMVGGNQPQHF.

At least ten counts were recorded for this clonotype. One junction end disagrees with the germline gene, perhaps due to a read error. The chain employs TRBV7-2 and TRBJ1-2; no definite D call. The CDR3 runs 10 residues. The V gene's germline CDR1 is SGHTA and CDR2 FQGNSA. The CDR3 protein is CASSLARPVF. CDR3 bases: TGTGCCAGCAGCTTAGCCCGGCCGGTGTTC. Drawing the rest from reference TRBV7-2 and TRBJ1-2, the complete variable domain is GAGVSQSPSNKVTEKGKDVELRCDPISGHTALYWYRQSLGQGLEFLIYFQGNSAPDKSGLPSDRFSAERTGGSVSTLTIQRTQQEDSAVYLCASSLARPVFGSGTRLTVV.

About this clonotype: The junction shows a germline mismatch at one end, possibly a read error. This chain links TRBV19 with TRBJ1-4; 11 nucleotides line up with TRBD1. Looked up from germline, CDR1 is LNHDA and CDR2 is SQIVND (reference sequence). CDR3 length: 17 residues. The CDR3, as DNA: TGTGCCAGTAGTATAGATCGGACAGGGGGCAATGATGAAAAACTGTCTTTT. It translates to CASSIDRTGGNDEKLSF.

This clonotype came up a few times. The chain carries TRBV7-9 and TRBJ2-2; TRBD1 matches 8 bases. The CDR3 runs 16 residues. Per germline, CDR1 SEHNR and CDR2 FQNEAQ (reference sequence). The trim removed 4 bases at V and 1 base at J, leaving 5 bases unmatched. This CDR3 reads CASSSKTGENTGELFF. In DNA, the CDR3 is TGTGCCAGCAGCTCTAAGACAGGGGAGAACACCGGGGAGCTGTTTTTT.

Ten or more counts support this clonotype. CDR3 nucleotide sequence: TGCGCCAGCAGCCAAGATGCGGGATTGAACACAGCGGGGAAGCAAGAGACCCAGTACTTC. It is translated as CASSQDAGLNTAGKQETQYF. This chain connects TRBV4-3 to TRBJ2-5; 7 bases align to TRBD2. Per the germline V gene, CDR1 is LGHNA and CDR2 is YSLEER. The CDR3 length is 20 residues. The trim removed 0 bases at V and 2 bases at J, leaving 18 bases unmatched.

This clonotype is medium-sized by share. The chain links TRBV20-1 to TRBJ2-1; 8 bases are shared with TRBD2. Germline V gives CDR1 DFQATT, CDR2 SNEGSKA (reference sequence). There are 14 residues in the CDR3. V trimming: 6 bases; J trimming: 2 bases; junction bases outside the gene matches: 6. CDR3: CSASPSGPYNEQFF. DNA of the CDR3: TGCAGTGCCTCTCCTAGCGGGCCCTACAATGAGCAGTTCTTC.